The T cell receptor (beta chain) under discussion was sequenced for a study of T cell changes during pregnancy in multiple sclerosis. The protocol was immunoSEQ multiplex PCR, while the TCRdb copy is restricted to in-frame clones and leaves out a portion. The table has about 73,000 clones, roughly 92% seen once. V lost 3 bases and J lost 3; bases outside the gene matches: 7. Germline lookup yields CDR1 SGHDT and CDR2 YYEEEE. The CDR3 runs 15 residues. The TCR originated in a female donor in good health, enrolled as a control in a pregnancy study. The sequenced sample was peripheral blood, obtained in the third trimester of pregnancy. The V gene is TRBV5-6, the J gene TRBJ2-7, with 9 bases matching TRBD2. CDR3 loop: CASSSTAGGLYEQYF. The CDR3 nucleotides read TGTGCCAGCAGCTCCACAGCGGGAGGCCTCTACGAGCAGTACTTC.